This T cell receptor beta chain was recovered during a study of T cell changes during pregnancy in multiple sclerosis. The germline V gene encodes CDR1 SEHNR and CDR2 FQNEAQ (reference sequence). V gave up 3 bases and J gave up 6 bases, with 5 bases separating them. The CDR3 spans 11 residues. The table came from immunoSEQ multiplex PCR; TCRdb's copy has only in-frame clones and leaves some out. The top ten hold approximately 2.1% of the sample, which has 70,000 to 95,000 clones, roughly 92% seen once. The sequence came from a female donor in good health, enrolled as a control in a pregnancy study. The rearrangement links TRBV7-9 to TRBJ1-1; no definite D call. The sequencing here drew on peripheral blood, taken in the second trimester of pregnancy. The CDR3 region is CASSFEPEAFF. The CDR3 nucleotides are TGTGCCAGCAGCTTTGAGCCTGAAGCTTTCTTT. Together with reference TRBV7-9 and TRBJ1-1, the CDR3 gives the full variable domain: DTGVSQNPRHKITKRGQNVTFRCDPISEHNRLYWYRQTLGQGPEFLTYFQNEAQLEKSRLLSDRFSAERPKGSFSTLEIQRTEQGDSAMYLCASSFEPEAFFGQGTRLTVV.